The clone carrying this T cell receptor beta chain was seen only a few times. The data are from a study of spatial heterogeneity in lung cancer. Germline lookup yields CDR1 SQVTM and CDR2 ANQGSEA. V lost 8 bases, J lost 5 bases, and 18 bases lay in between. The CDR3 has 13 amino acids. Time point here: sample taken at primary tumor resection. A total of more than 65 untreated early-stage non-small cell lung cancer patients served as donors. The input material, whole RNA from tumor, nontumor lung or frozen PBMC, was sequenced unsorted. Each CDR3 protein is one row after TCRdb ran MiXCR on the 5' RACE reads. This table holds approximately 92,000 distinct CDR3 sequences, about 12% found once.

The origin of this receptor is a male donor with early-stage non-small cell lung cancer. The sequencing used PBMCs, collected at surgery. This chain connects TRBV29-1 to TRBJ2-5; possibly TRBD1 for D (6 bases). The DNA for the CDR3 is TGCAGCTCGCGGACAGCCTGGGGGGAGACCCAGTACTTC. Its translation: CSSRTAWGETQYF. Full variable domain (remainder filled in from reference TRBV29-1 and TRBJ2-5): SAVISQKPSRDICQRGTSLTIQCQVDSQVTMMFWYRQQPGQSLTLIATANQGSEATYESGFVIDKFPISRPNLTFSTLTVSNMSPEDSSIYLCSSRTAWGETQYFGPGTRLLVL.